Below, 7 T cell receptor beta chains from the same sample are listed, as sequenced in a study of cytomegalovirus exposure and HLA in healthy donors. Libraries were prepared by immunoSEQ multiplex PCR; TCRdb keeps only in-frame clonotypes and omits some of them. The profile shows over 85,000 clones, 89% of them singletons. The sample was PBMCs. The source is a woman aged 18-30 years in good health and CMV-seronegative.

The chain carries TRBV19 and TRBJ1-4; the D is unclear. The CDR3 has 15 residues. Trimming cost V 11 bases and J 0 bases, with 16 bases left between them. Germline loops: CDR1 LNHDA, CDR2 SQIVND (reference sequence). CDR3 bases: TGTGCCTCCTTAAGCACGGGAACAACTAATGAAAAACTGTTTTTT. It codes for CASLSTGTTNEKLFF.

The chain combines TRBV9 with TRBJ2-5; the D gene is possibly TRBD2 (6 bases). Germline lookup yields CDR1 SGDLS and CDR2 YYNGEE. The length of the CDR3 is 15 residues. Trimming removed 3 bases from V and 2 bases from J, with 14 bases in between. For the CDR3, the DNA is TGTGCCAGCAGCGAAACCCCGGGGGTACAAGAGACCCAGTACTTC. This sequence encodes CASSETPGVQETQYF. The full variable domain, rest sourced from reference TRBV9 and TRBJ2-5, is DSGVTQTPKHLITATGQRVTLRCSPRSGDLSVYWYQQSLDQGLQFLIQYYNGEERAKGNILERFSAQQFPDLHSELNLSSLELGDSALYFCASSETPGVQETQYFGPGTRLLVL.

This clone was counted a single time. The chain couples TRBV7-9 to TRBJ2-1; 10 bases map to TRBD1. CDR3 length: 14 residues. Trimming cost V 2 bases and J 15 bases; bases outside gene matches: 10. The germline CDR1 and CDR2 sequences are SEHNR and FQNEAQ (reference sequence). Here the CDR3 DNA reads TGTGCCAGCAGCTTAATGTCTGGACAGGGGGTGCTGTTCTTC. Its protein product is CASSLMSGQGVLFF.

The chain couples TRBV2 to TRBJ1-6, with D possibly being TRBD1 (5 bases). The V gene's germline CDR1 is SNHLY and CDR2 FYNNEI. V lost 1 base, J lost 0 bases, and 7 bases lay in between. The CDR3 has 16 amino acids. The CDR3 DNA follows: TGTGCCAGCAGTGAAGACAGGAGCTCCTATAATTCACCCCTCCACTTT. As protein: CASSEDRSSYNSPLHF.

The V and J genes are TRBV7-9 and TRBJ2-7, with TRBD1 as a possible D gene (5 bases). V dropped 1 base and J dropped 2 bases, with 12 bases sitting between them. CDR3 length: 15 amino acids. Per the germline V gene, CDR1 is SEHNR and CDR2 is FQNEAQ (reference sequence). The CDR3 DNA follows: TGTGCCAGCAGCTTAGGGGGCTTTGGGACCTACGAGCAGTACTTC. Protein product: CASSLGGFGTYEQYF.

The J gene is TRBJ2-7, the V gene TRBV9; D is unresolved. This CDR3 spans 15 amino acids. From germline, CDR1 is SGDLS and CDR2 YYNGEE. V was shortened by 4 bases and J by 5 bases, with 19 bases between the two germline ends. The CDR3 loop is CASSTSSSTPHEQYF. As DNA, the CDR3 is TGTGCCAGCAGCACCTCGTCTTCAACTCCTCACGAGCAGTACTTC.

This clone was detected only a few times. The gene calls are TRBV4-2 and TRBJ2-7; D perhaps matches TRBD2 (5 bases). The CDR3 loop spans 15 amino acids. V was cut by 0 bases and J by 3 bases, with 12 bases left in between. Germline CDR1 and CDR2: LGHNA and YNFKEQ. In DNA form, the CDR3 reads TGTGCCAGCAGCCAAGATCGTACTAGGAGCTACGAGCAGTACTTC. It translates to CASSQDRTRSYEQYF.